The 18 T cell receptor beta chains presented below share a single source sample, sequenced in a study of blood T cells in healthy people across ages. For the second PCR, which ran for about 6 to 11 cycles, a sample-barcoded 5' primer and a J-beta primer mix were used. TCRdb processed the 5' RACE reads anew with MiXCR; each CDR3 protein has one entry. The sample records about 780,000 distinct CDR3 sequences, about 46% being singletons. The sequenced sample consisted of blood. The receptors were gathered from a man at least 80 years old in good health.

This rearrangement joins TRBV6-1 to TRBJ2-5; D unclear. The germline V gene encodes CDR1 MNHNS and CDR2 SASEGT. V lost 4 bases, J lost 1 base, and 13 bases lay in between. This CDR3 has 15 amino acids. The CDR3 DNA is TGTGCCAGCAGTGGCCCGGGTGTAGGCCAAGAGACCCAGTACTTC. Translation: CASSGPGVGQETQYF.

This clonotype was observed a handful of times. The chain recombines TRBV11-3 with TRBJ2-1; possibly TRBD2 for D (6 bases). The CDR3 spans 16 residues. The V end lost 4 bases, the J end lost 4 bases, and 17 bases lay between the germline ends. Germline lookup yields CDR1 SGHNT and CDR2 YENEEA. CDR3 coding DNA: TGTGCCAGCAGCTCCTTCGGCGGGACTCCGTACAATGAGCAGTTCTTC. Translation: CASSSFGGTPYNEQFF.

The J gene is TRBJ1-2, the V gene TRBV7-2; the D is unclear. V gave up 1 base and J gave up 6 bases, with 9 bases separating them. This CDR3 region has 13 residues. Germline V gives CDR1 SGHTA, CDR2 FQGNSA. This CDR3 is CASSLEVGDGYTF. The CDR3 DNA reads TGTGCCAGCAGCTTAGAGGTCGGAGATGGCTACACCTTC.

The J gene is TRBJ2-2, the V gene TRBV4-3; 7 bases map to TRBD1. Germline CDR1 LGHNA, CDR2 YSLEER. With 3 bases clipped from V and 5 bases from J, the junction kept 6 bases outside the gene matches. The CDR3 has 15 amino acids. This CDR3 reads CASSHIPGQTGELFF. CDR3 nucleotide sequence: TGCGCCAGCAGCCACATACCGGGACAGACCGGGGAGCTGTTTTTT.

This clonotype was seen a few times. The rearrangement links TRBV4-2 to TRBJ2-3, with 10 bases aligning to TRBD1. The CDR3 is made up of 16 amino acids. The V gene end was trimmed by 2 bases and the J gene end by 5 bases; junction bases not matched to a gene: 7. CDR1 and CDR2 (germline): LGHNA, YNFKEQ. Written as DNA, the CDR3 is TGTGCCAGCAGCCAACCCGGGACAGGGGCTGGAGATACGCAGTATTTT. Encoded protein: CASSQPGTGAGDTQYF.

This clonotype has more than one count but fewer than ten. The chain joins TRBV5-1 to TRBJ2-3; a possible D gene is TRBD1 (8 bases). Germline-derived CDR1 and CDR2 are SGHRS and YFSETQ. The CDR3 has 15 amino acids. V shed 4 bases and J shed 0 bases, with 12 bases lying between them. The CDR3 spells CASSGQGGSTDTQYF. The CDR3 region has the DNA TGCGCCAGCAGCGGACAGGGAGGGAGCACAGATACGCAGTATTTT.

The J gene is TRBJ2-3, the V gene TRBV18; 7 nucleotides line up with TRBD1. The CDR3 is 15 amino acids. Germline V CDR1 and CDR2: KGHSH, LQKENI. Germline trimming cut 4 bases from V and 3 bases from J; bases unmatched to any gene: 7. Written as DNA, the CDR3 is TGTGCCAGCTCACAGGACAGGCTAAGAACAGATACGCAGTATTTT. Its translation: CASSQDRLRTDTQYF.

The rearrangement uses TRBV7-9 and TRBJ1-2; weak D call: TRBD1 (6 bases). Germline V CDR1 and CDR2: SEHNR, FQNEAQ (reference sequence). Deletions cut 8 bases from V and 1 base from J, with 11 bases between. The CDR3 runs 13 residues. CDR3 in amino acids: CASRQGSNYGYTF. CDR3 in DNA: TGTGCCAGCCGCCAGGGGAGTAACTATGGCTACACCTTC.

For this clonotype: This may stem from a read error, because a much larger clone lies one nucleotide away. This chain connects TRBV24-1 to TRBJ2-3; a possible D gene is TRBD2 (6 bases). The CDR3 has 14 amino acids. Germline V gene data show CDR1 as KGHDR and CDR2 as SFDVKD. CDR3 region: CATSDKRVAETQYF. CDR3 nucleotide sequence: TGTGCCACCAGTGATAAGCGGGTAGCAGAGACGCAGTATTTT.

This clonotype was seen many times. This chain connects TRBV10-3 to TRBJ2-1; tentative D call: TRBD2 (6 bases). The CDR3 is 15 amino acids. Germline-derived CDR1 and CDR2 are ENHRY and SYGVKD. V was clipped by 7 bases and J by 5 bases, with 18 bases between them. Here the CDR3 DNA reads TGTGCCATCACGGGTAACGGCGGGGCGGACAATGAGCAGTTCTTC. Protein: CAITGNGGADNEQFF.

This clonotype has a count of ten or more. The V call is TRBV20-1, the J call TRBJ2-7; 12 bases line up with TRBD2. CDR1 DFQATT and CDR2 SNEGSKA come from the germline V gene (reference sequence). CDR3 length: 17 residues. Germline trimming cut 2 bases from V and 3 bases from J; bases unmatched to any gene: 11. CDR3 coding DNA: TGCAGTGCTAGATCTAGTCTAGCGGGAGGGCCTGACTACGAGCAGTACTTC. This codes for CSARSSLAGGPDYEQYF.

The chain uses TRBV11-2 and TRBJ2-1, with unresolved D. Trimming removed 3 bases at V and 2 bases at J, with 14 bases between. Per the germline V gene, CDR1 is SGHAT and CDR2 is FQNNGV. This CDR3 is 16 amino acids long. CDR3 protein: CASSLQAVTPYNEQFF. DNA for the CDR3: TGTGCCAGCAGCTTGCAAGCAGTAACCCCCTACAATGAGCAGTTCTTC.

The CDR3: CASSQDALAGVNEQFF. CDR3 DNA sequence: TGTGCCAGCAGCCAAGATGCCCTAGCGGGAGTCAATGAGCAGTTCTTC. The gene calls are TRBV3-1 and TRBJ2-1; 10 nucleotides line up with TRBD2. Germline values: CDR1 LGHDT, CDR2 YNNKEL (reference sequence). This CDR3 has 16 residues. V was pared by 0 bases and J by 6 bases, with 5 bases of the junction left unmatched.

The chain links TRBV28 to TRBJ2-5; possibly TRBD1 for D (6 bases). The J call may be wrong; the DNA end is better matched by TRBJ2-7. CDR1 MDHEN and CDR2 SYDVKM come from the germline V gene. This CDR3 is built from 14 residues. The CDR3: CASSFGTRSYEQYF. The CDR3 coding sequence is TGTGCCAGCAGTTTCGGGACACGCTCCTACGAGCAGTACTTC.

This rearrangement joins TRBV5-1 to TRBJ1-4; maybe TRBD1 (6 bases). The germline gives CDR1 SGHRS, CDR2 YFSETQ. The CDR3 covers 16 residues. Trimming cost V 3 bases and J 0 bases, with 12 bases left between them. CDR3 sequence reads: CASSSAGTTTNEKLFF. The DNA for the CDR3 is TGCGCCAGCAGCTCTGCCGGGACAACAACTAATGAAAAACTGTTTTTT. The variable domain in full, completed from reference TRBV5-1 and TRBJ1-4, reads KAGVTQTPRYLIKTRGQQVTLSCSPISGHRSVSWYQQTPGQGLQFLFEYFSETQRNKGNFPGRFSGRQFSNSRSEMNVSTLELGDSALYLCASSSAGTTTNEKLFFGSGTQLSVL.

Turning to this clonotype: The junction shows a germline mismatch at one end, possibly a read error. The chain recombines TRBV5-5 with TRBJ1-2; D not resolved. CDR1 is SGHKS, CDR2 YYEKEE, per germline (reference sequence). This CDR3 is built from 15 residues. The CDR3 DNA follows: TGTGCCAGCAGCTCTGGACGGCCGTCTAACTATGGCTACATCTTC. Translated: CASSSGRPSNYGYIF.

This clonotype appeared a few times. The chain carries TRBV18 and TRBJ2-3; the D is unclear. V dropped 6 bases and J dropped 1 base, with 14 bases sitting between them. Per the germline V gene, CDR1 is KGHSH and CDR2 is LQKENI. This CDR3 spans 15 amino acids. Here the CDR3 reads CASSPTQTGTDTQYF. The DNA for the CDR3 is TGTGCCAGCTCGCCAACCCAAACAGGCACAGATACGCAGTATTTT.

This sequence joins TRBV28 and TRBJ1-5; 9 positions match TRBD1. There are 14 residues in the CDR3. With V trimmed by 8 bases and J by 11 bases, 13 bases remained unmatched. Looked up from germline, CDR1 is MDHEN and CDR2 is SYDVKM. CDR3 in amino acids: CASARGGQGSSQHF. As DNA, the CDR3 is TGTGCCAGCGCCCGAGGGGGACAGGGTAGTTCCCAGCATTTT.